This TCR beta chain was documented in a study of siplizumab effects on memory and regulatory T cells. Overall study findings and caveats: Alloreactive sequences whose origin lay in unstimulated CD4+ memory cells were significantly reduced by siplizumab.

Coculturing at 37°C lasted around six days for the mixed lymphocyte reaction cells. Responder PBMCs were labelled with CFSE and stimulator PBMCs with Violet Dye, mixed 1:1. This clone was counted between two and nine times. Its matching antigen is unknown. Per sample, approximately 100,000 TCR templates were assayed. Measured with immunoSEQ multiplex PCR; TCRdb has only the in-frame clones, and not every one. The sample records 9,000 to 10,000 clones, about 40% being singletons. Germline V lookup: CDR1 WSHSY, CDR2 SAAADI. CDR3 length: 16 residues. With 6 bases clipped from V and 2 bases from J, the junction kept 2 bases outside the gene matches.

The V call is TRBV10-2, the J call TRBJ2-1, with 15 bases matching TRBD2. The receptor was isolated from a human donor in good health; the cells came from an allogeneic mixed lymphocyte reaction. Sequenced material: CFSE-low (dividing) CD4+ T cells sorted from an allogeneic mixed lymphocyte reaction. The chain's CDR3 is CASSRTSGRAYNEQFF. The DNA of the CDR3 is TGCGCCAGCAGCCGGACTAGCGGGAGGGCCTACAATGAGCAGTTCTTC.